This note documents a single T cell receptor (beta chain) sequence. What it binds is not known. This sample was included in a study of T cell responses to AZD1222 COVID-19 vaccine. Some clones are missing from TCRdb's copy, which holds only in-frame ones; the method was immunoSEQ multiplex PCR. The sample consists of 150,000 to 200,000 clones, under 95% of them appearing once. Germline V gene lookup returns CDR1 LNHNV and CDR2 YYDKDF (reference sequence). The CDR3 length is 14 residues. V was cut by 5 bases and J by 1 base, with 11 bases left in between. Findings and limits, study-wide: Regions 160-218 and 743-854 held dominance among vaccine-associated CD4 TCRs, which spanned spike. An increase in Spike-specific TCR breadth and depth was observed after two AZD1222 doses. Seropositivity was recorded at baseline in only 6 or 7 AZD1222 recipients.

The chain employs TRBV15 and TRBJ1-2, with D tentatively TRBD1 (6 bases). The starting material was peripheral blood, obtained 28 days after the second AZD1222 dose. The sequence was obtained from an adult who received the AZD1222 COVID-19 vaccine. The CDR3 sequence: CATSARTDNYGYTF. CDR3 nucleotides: TGTGCCACCAGCGCCCGGACAGATAACTATGGCTACACCTTC.